Listed below are T cell receptor beta chains from one sample, sequenced in a study of shared T cell receptors in the human thymus. Here immunoSEQ multiplex PCR was the method, and the copy in TCRdb shows in-frame clones only, minus some. The top ten hold about 0.02% of the sample, which has about 400,000 clones, about 95% seen once. The sample taken for sequencing was thymocytes. Source of these receptors: a human donor. Each CDR3 is given with its conserved first and last residue. A D gene is named only where the DNA matches it firmly. Clone sizes are given selectively: once, few, many, or a class where the clone is expanded.

D	size	J	length	V	DNA	CDR3
.	.	TRBJ2-7	13	TRBV6-4	TGTGCCAGCAGTGACTCGGGCCAAGGGGAGCAGTACTTC	CASSDSGQGEQYF
.	.	TRBJ1-2	13	TRBV27	TGTGCCAGCAGTTCTAGGCCAGACTATGGCTACACCTTC	CASSSRPDYGYTF
TRBD1	once	TRBJ2-7	13	TRBV5-1	TGCGCCAGCACCGGACAGGGGACCTACGAGCAGTACTTC	CASTGQGTYEQYF
TRBD2	.	TRBJ2-4	17	TRBV5-8	TGTGCCAGCAGCTTGGACGGGAGGAGCGGGTCCACAAACATTCAGTACTTC	CASSLDGRSGSTNIQYF
.	.	TRBJ2-7	14	TRBV28	TGTGCCAGCAGTTTATTGGGGGGAAAGGACGAGCAGTACTTC	CASSLLGGKDEQYF
.	.	TRBJ2-2	15	TRBV5-6	TGTGCCAGCAGATTGCAGGTAAAAGACACCGGGGAGCTGTTTTTT	CASRLQVKDTGELFF
.	.	TRBJ2-2	14	TRBV7-2	TGTGCCAGCCCCGGACATACGAACACCGGGGAGCTGTTTTTT	CASPGHTNTGELFF
.	.	TRBJ1-3	14	TRBV6-5	TGTGCCAGCAGTAAATACAGCTCTGGAAACACCATATATTTT	CASSKYSSGNTIYF
.	.	TRBJ2-3	15	TRBV27	TGTGCCAGCAGTTCAGAACCCACTAGCACAGATACGCAGTATTTT	CASSSEPTSTDTQYF
TRBD2	.	TRBJ2-7	15	TRBV28	TGTGCCAGCAGTTTATGGCGGGAGCCCGCCTACGAGCAGTACTTC	CASSLWREPAYEQYF
.	.	TRBJ2-3	15	TRBV28	TGTGCCAGCAGTTTATGGGGGCTGGGTCCAGATACGCAGTATTTT	CASSLWGLGPDTQYF
TRBD1	.	TRBJ1-1	18	TRBV27	TGTGCCAGCAGTTTATCATTTGGGACAGGGGGGAGGAACACTGAAGCTTTCTTT	CASSLSFGTGGRNTEAFF
.	.	TRBJ2-2	17	TRBV5-1	TGCGCCAGCAGCTTCGTGGGTCTGGGGCGGGACACCGGGGAGCTGTTTTTT	CASSFVGLGRDTGELFF
TRBD2	.	TRBJ2-1	17	TRBV27	TGTGCCAGTGCCGGGACTAGCGGACGAAGCTCCTACAATGAGCAGTTCTTC	CASAGTSGRSSYNEQFF
TRBD1	.	TRBJ1-1	17	TRBV28	TGTGCCAGCAGTTTACTCCGGGACAGGGGGCGAGTGGGTGAAGCTTTCTTT	CASSLLRDRGRVGEAFF
.	.	TRBJ2-7	13	TRBV27	TGTGCCAGCAGCCTGGGGACGTCCAACGAGCAGTACTTC	CASSLGTSNEQYF
TRBD2	.	TRBJ2-1	14	TRBV6-5	TGTGCCAGCAGAGCGGGAGGCGAAAACAATGAGCAGTTCTTC	CASRAGGENNEQFF
.	.	TRBJ2-1	15	TRBV11-2	TGTGCCAGCAGCTCATCGACAGGCTCCTACAATGAGCAGTTCTTC	CASSSSTGSYNEQFF
.	few	TRBJ1-1	15	TRBV9	TGTGCCAGCAGCGTAGGGGAGGGGCGTAACACTGAAGCTTTCTTT	CASSVGEGRNTEAFF
TRBD1	.	TRBJ2-7	15	TRBV6-5	TGTGCCAGCAGTTCCCCCGGGACAGAAATCTACGAGCAGTACTTC	CASSSPGTEIYEQYF
TRBD1	.	TRBJ2-7	19	TRBV10-3	TGTGCCATCAGCGGATCTCCGGGACAGGGGGCAGGTGTAGTGAGCGAGCAGTACTTC	CAISGSPGQGAGVVSEQYF
TRBD2	.	TRBJ2-1	16	TRBV29-1	TGCAGCGTTGAAAATATCGAGGGACTAGCGGGCTTCGAGCAGTTCTTC	CSVENIEGLAGFEQFF
TRBD2	.	TRBJ2-1	17	TRBV5-1	TGCGCCAGCAGCCCCGGGACTAGCGGGAGAACCCACAATGAGCAGTTCTTC	CASSPGTSGRTHNEQFF
.	.	TRBJ2-5	15	TRBV4-1	TGCGCCAGCGGAACCGACCGGGACGACCAAGAGACCCAGTACTTC	CASGTDRDDQETQYF
TRBD2	.	TRBJ2-7	13	TRBV27	TGTGCCAGCAGTCACGGGGGGGACTACGAGCAGTACTTC	CASSHGGDYEQYF
.	.	TRBJ2-3	17	TRBV4-3	TGCGCCAGCAGCCAAACGTCGGCTGGGGGCGAAGGAGATACGCAGTATTTT	CASSQTSAGGEGDTQYF
TRBD2	.	TRBJ2-7	16	TRBV6-5	TGTGCCAGCAGTTATCACCGACTAGCGGGGCACTACGAGCAGTACTTC	CASSYHRLAGHYEQYF
TRBD1	.	TRBJ1-5	15	TRBV7-2	TGTGCCAGCAGCTCCGACAGGGAAGGCAATCAGCCCCAGCATTTT	CASSSDREGNQPQHF
TRBD2	.	TRBJ2-1	18	TRBV5-1	TGCGCCAGCAGAACCGGGACTAGCGGACCTAATATCTACAATGAGCAGTTCTTC	CASRTGTSGPNIYNEQFF
.	once	TRBJ1-1	15	TRBV5-6	TGTGCCAGCAGCTTACCCTCGGGGGGTAGCACTGAAGCTTTCTTT	CASSLPSGGSTEAFF
TRBD1	.	TRBJ2-5	17	TRBV25-1	TGTGCCAGCAGTGAATATATAGGGGACAGGGGCCCAGAGACCCAGTACTTC	CASSEYIGDRGPETQYF
.	once	TRBJ2-3	16	TRBV2	TGTGCCAGCAGTGTCGGGACCCGGCCTTTGGCAGATACGCAGTATTTT	CASSVGTRPLADTQYF
.	.	TRBJ2-1	16	TRBV28	TGTGCCAGCAGCTCAGGCCTAACTGCCTCCTACAATGAGCAGTTCTTC	CASSSGLTASYNEQFF
.	.	TRBJ1-3	16	TRBV19	TGTGCCAGTAGTATATCACGGGGTAGACCTGGAAACACCATATATTTT	CASSISRGRPGNTIYF
TRBD2	few	TRBJ2-4	19	TRBV27	TGTGCCAGCAGTTTAAGTCGGACTAGCGAGATCCTAGCCAAAAACATTCAGTACTTC	CASSLSRTSEILAKNIQYF
TRBD1	once	TRBJ2-7	17	TRBV5-1	TGCGCCAGCAGCCCACCGGGACAGGGGAAAGAGCTATACGAGCAGTACTTC	CASSPPGQGKELYEQYF
TRBD2	.	TRBJ2-3	18	TRBV25-1	TGTGCCAGCAGAGAAAGGGGGGGACTAGCGGGACCCACAGATACGCAGTATTTT	CASRERGGLAGPTDTQYF